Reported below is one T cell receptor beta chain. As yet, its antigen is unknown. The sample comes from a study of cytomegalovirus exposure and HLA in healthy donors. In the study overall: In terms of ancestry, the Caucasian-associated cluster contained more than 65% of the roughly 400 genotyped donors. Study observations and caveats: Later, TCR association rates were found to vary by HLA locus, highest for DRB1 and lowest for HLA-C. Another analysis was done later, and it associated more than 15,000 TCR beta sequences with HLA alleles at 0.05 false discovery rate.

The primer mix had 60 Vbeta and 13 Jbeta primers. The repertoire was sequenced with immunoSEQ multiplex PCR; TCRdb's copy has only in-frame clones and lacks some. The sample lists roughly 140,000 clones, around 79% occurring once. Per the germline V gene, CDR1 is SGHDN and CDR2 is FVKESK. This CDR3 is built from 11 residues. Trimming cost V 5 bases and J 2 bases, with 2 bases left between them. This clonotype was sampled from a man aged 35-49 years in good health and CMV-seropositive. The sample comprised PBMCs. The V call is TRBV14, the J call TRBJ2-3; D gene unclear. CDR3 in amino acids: CASSYTDTQYF. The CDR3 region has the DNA TGTGCCAGCAGCTACACAGATACGCAGTATTTT.